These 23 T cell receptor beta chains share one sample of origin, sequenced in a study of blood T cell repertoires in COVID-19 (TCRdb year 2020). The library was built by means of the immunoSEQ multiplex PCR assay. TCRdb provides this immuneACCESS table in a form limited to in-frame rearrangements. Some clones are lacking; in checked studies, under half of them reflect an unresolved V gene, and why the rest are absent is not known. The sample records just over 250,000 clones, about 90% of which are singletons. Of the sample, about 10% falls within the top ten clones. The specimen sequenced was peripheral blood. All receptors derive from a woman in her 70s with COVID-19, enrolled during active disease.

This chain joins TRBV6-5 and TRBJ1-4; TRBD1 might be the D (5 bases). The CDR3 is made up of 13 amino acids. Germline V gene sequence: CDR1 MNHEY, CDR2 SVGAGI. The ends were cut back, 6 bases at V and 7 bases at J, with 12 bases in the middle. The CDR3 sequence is CASSPGQTEKLFF. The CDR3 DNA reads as TGTGCCAGCAGCCCCGGACAAACTGAAAAACTGTTTTTT.

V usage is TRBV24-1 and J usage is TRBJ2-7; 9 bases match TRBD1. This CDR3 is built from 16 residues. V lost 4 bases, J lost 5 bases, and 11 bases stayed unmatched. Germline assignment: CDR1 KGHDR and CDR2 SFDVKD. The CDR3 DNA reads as TGTGCCACCAGTGACCCCTCCCGGGACAGGGTCCACGAGCAGTACTTC. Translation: CATSDPSRDRVHEQYF.

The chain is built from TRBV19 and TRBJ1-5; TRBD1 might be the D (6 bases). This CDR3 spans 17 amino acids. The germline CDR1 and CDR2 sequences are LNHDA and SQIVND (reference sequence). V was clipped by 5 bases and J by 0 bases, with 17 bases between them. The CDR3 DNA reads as TGTGCCAGTAGTCAAGGATTCCTGACAGGTAGCAATCAGCCCCAGCATTTT. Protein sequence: CASSQGFLTGSNQPQHF.

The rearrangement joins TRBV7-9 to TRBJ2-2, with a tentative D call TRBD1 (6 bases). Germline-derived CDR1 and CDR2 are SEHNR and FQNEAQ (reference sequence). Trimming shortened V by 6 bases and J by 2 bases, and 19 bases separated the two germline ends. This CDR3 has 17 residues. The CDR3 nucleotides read TGTGCCAGCAGAGACTACACAGGGACATTAAACACCGGGGAGCTGTTTTTT. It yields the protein CASRDYTGTLNTGELFF. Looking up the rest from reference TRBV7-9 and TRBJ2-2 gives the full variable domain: DTGVSQNPRHKITKRGQNVTFRCDPISEHNRLYWYRQTLGQGPEFLTYFQNEAQLEKSRLLSDRFSAERPKGSFSTLEIQRTEQGDSAMYLCASRDYTGTLNTGELFFGEGSRLTVL.

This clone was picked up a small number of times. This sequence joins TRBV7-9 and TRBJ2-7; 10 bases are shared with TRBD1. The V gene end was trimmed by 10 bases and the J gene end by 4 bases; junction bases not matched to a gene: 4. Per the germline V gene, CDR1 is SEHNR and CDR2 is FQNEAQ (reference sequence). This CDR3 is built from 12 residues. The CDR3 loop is CATLDRGYEQYF. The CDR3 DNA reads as TGTGCCACCCTGGACAGGGGGTACGAGCAGTACTTC.

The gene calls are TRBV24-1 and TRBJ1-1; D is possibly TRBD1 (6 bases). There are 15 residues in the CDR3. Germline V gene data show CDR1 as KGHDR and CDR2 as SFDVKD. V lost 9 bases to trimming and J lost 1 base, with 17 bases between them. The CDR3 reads CATRGAGLGNTEAFF. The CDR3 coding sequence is TGTGCCACCCGGGGGGCGGGGTTGGGGAACACTGAAGCTTTCTTT.

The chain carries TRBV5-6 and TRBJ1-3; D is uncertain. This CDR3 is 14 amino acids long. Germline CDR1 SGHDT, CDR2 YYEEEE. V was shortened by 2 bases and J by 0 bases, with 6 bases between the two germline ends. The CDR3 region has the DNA TGTGCCAGCAGCTTTCGCGTCTCTGGAAACACCATATATTTT. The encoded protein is CASSFRVSGNTIYF.

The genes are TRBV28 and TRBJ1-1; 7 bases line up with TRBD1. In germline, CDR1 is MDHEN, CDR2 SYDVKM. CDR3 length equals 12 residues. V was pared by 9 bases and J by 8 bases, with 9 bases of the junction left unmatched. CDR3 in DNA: TGTGCCAGTACTGGCAGGGGGGAGGAAGCTTTCTTT. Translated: CASTGRGEEAFF.

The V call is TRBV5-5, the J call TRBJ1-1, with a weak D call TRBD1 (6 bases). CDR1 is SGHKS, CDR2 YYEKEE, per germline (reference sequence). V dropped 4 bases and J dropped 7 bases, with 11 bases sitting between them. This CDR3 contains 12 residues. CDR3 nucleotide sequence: TGTGCCAGCAGCCACCCGGACAGTGAAGCTTTCTTT. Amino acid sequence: CASSHPDSEAFF.

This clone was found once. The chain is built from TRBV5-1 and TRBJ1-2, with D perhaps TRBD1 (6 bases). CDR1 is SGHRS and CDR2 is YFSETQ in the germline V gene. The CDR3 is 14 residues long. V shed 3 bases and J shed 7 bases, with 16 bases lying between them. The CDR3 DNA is TGCGCCAGCAGCTGGAGGGGAGGGGGAAGTGGCTACACCTTC. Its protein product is CASSWRGGGSGYTF.

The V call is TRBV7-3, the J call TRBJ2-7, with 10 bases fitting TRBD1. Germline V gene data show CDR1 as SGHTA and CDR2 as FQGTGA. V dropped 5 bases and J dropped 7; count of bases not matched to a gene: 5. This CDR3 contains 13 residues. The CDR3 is CASSPGQGREQYF. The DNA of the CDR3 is TGTGCCAGCAGCCCGGGACAGGGGAGGGAGCAGTACTTC.

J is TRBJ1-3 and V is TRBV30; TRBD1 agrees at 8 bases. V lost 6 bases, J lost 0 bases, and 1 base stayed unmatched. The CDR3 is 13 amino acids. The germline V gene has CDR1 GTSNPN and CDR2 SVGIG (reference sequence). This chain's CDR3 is CACQGASGNTIYF. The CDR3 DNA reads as TGTGCCTGCCAGGGGGCCTCTGGAAACACCATATATTTT.

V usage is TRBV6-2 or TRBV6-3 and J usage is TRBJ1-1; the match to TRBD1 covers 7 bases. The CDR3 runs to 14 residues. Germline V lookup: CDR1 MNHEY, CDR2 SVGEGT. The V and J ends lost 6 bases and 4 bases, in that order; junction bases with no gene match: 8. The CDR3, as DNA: TGTGCCAGCAGCCGACAGGGTTCAATCACTGAAGCTTTCTTT. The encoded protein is CASSRQGSITEAFF.

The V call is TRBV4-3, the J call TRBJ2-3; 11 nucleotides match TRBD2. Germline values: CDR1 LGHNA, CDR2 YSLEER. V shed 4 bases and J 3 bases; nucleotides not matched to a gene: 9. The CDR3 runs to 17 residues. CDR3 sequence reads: CASSPQGASGRTDTQYF. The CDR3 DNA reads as TGCGCCAGCAGCCCCCAAGGCGCTAGCGGGAGGACAGATACGCAGTATTTT.

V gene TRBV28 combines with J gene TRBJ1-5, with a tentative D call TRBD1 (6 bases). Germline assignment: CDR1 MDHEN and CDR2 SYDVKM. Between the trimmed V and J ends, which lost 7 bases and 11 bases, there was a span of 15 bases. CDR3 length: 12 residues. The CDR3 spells CASTAQGLAQHF. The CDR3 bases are TGTGCCAGCACCGCACAGGGTTTAGCCCAGCATTTT.

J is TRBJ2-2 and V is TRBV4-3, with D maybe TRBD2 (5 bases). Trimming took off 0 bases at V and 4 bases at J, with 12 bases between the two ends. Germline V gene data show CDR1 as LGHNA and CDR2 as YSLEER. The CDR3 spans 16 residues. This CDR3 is CASSQDAGKVTGELFF. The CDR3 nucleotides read TGCGCCAGCAGCCAAGACGCCGGGAAAGTCACCGGGGAGCTGTTTTTT.

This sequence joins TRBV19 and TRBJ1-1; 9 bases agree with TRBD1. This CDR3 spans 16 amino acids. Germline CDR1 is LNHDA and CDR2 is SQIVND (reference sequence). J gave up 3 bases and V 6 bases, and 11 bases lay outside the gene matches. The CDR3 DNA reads TGTGCCAGTAGGGAGAGAGGGACAGGGAGGCACACTGAAGCTTTCTTT. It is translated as CASRERGTGRHTEAFF.

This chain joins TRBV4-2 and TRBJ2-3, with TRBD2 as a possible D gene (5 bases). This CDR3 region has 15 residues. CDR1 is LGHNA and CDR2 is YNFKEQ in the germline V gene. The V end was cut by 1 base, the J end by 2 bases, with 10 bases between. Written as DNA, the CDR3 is TGTGCCAGCAGCCAAGTAGGCGGACTCACAGATACGCAGTATTTT. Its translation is CASSQVGGLTDTQYF.

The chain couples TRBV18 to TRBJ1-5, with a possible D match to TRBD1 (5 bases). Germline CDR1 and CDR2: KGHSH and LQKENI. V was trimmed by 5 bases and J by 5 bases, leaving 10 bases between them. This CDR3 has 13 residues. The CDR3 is CASSTGGDQPQHF. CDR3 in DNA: TGTGCCAGCTCAACGGGGGGGGATCAGCCCCAGCATTTT.

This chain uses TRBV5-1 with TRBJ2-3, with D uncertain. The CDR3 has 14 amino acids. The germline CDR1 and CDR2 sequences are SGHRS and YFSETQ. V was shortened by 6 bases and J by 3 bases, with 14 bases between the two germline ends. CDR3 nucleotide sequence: TGCGCCAGCACCCAGGATCCAGGTACAGATACGCAGTATTTT. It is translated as CASTQDPGTDTQYF.

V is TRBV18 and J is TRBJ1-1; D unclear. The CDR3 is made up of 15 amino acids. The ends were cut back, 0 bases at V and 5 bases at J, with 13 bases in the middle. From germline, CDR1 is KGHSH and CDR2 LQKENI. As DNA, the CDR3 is TGTGCCAGCTCACCACCGGGAAAGGGAGTGACTGAAGCTTTCTTT. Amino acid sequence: CASSPPGKGVTEAFF.

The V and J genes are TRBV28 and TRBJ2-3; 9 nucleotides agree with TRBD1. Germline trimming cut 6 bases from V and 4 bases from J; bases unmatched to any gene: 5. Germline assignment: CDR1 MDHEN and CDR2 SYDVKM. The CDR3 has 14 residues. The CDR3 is CASRWDRVSDTQYF. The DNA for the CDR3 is TGTGCCAGCAGATGGGACAGGGTGTCAGATACGCAGTATTTT.

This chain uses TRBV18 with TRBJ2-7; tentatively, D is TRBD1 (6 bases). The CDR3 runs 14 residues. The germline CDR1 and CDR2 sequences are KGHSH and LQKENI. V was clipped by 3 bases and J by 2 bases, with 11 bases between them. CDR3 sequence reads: CASSPGTRTYEQYF. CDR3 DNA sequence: TGTGCCAGCTCACCCGGGACACGGACCTACGAGCAGTACTTC.